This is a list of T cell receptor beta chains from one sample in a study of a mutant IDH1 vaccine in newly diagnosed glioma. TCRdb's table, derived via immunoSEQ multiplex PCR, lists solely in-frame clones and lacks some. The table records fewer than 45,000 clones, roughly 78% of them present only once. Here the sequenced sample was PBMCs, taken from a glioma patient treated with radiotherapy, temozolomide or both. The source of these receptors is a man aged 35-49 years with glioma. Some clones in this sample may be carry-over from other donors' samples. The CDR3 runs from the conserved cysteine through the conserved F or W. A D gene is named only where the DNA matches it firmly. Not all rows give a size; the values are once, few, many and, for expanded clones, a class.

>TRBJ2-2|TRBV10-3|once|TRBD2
TGTGCCATCAGTGAGTTATTGCCGGGACTAGCGGGACGAACCGGGGAGCTGTTTTTT
CAISELLPGLAGRTGELFF
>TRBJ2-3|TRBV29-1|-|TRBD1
TGCAGCGTTTGGACAGGGACCCGGAAGGGAGATACGCAGTATTTT
CSVWTGTRKGDTQYF
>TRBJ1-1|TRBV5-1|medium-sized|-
TGCGCCAGCAGCAGAGGCGCCTCGAACACTGAAGCTTTCTTT
CASSRGASNTEAFF
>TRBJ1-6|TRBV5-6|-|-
TGTGCCAGCAGCTTAGGGTTTCCTGTGCATTCACCCCTCCACTTT
CASSLGFPVHSPLHF
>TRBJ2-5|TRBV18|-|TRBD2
TGTGCCAGCTCACCAGCTTCCCGGGGGGGAGAGACCCAGTACTTC
CASSPASRGGETQYF
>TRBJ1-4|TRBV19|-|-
TGTGCCAGTAGTATAGATGGGGCCCCCGAGGCGGAAAAACTGTTTTTT
CASSIDGAPEAEKLFF
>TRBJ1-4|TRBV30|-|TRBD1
TGTGCCTGGAGTGTACAAGGGGGCCGAGAAAAACTGTTTTTT
CAWSVQGGREKLFF
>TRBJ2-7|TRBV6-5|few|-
TGTGCCAGCAGCTCCACAGGGAACGAGCAGTACTTC
CASSSTGNEQYF
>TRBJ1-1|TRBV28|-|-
TGTGCCAGCAGTTTGTCAGTGAACACTGAAGCTTTCTTT
CASSLSVNTEAFF
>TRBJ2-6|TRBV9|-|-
TGTGCCAGCAGCGTATGGTTTGCAGGCTCTGGGGCCAACGTCCTGACTTTC
CASSVWFAGSGANVLTF
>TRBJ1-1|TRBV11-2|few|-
TGTGCCAGCAGCTTCGGGCAGGGGATTCCTGAAGCTTTCTTT
CASSFGQGIPEAFF
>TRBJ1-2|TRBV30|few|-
TGTGCCTGGAGTGTAAGGGTCGGGCAGAACTATGGCTACACCTTC
CAWSVRVGQNYGYTF
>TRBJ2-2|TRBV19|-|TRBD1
TGTGCCAGTAGTATAGGTTCGGGACAGGGTAACACCGGGGAGCTGTTTTTT
CASSIGSGQGNTGELFF
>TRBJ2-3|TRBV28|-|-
TGTGCCAGCAGTTCCCTGAGTTTTGGCACAGATACGCAGTATTTT
CASSSLSFGTDTQYF
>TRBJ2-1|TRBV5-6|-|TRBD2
TGTGCCAGCAGCACTGGACTAGCGGGGGGATACAATGAGCAGTTCTTC
CASSTGLAGGYNEQFF
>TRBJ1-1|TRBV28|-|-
TGTGCCAGCGTCCCGCCCGGGTACACTGAAGCTTTCTTT
CASVPPGYTEAFF
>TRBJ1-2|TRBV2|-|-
TGTGCCAGCAGGCTACTGGGACGCGACTATGGCTACACCTTC
CASRLLGRDYGYTF
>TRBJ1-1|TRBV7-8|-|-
TGTGCCAGCAGCGCTCCGGGTTTCGAAGCTTTCTTT
CASSAPGFEAFF
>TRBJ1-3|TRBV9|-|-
TGTGCCAGCAGCGTAGAACCGAGCTACTCTGGAAACACCATATATTTT
CASSVEPSYSGNTIYF
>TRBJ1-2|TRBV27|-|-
TGTGCCAGCAGTTTATCGATCCAGCGACAACCCTATGGCTACACCTTC
CASSLSIQRQPYGYTF
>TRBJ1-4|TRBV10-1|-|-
TGCGCCAGCCAACAGGGTCGGAATGAAAAACTGTTTTTT
CASQQGRNEKLFF
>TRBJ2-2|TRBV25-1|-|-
TGTGCCAGCAGTGAAACAAGGCAGAACACCGGGGAGCTGTTTTTT
CASSETRQNTGELFF
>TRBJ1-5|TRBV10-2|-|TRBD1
TGCGCCAGCAGTGAGAGACAGGGGGGTGGACAGCCCCAGCATTTT
CASSERQGGGQPQHF
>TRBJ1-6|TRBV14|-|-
TGTGCCAGCAGCCCCGGAACCCAGGGAGGGTGGTCACCCCTCCACTTT
CASSPGTQGGWSPLHF
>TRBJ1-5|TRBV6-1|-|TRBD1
TGTGCCAGCAGCGCTTCGGGACAGAACAATCAGCCCCAGCATTTT
CASSASGQNNQPQHF